The rows below give T cell receptor beta chains drawn from one sample of a study of blood T cell repertoires in COVID-19. The protocol was immunoSEQ multiplex PCR, while the TCRdb copy is restricted to in-frame clones and leaves out a portion. Of around 240,000 clones in the sample, about 90% are singletons; the top ten hold roughly 3%. The specimen was peripheral blood. All receptors derive from a woman aged 30 to 39 who had recovered from COVID-19. Each CDR3 is given with its conserved first and last residue. Fields, in order: clone size, J gene, V gene, D gene, CDR3 DNA, CDR3 protein. D genes are given only for firm matches. Only part of the rows carry a size: once, few, many, or a class if the clone is expanded.

>-|TRBJ2-3|TRBV6-1|TRBD2
TGTGCCAGCAGTGAAGAGCCTAGCGGGATTGGGCCGCAGTATTTT
CASSEEPSGIGPQYF
>once|TRBJ2-5|TRBV2|-
TGTGCCAGCACAGGCGCCCAAGAGACCCAGTACTTC
CASTGAQETQYF
>-|TRBJ2-5|TRBV29-1|TRBD2
TGCAGCGTCGGGGGGGGCCAATTCCAAGAGACCCAGTACTTC
CSVGGGQFQETQYF
>-|TRBJ2-3|TRBV9|TRBD2
TGTGCCAGCAGCCCTCATAGCGGGGGGACAGATACGCAGTATTTT
CASSPHSGGTDTQYF
>-|TRBJ2-3|TRBV5-1|TRBD2
TGCGCCAGCAGCTTGGATATGGCGGGGGGGCCAGATACGCAGTATTTT
CASSLDMAGGPDTQYF
>-|TRBJ1-2|TRBV6-5|-
TGTGCCAGCAGGTTGGGGCCGCACAACTATGGCTACACCTTC
CASRLGPHNYGYTF
>-|TRBJ1-6|TRBV18|-
TGTGCCAGCTCACCCCGGGACAAAAATAATTCACCCCTCCACTTT
CASSPRDKNNSPLHF
>few|TRBJ1-2|TRBV5-5|TRBD1
TGTGCCAGCAGCATGACAGGGGCAGCTAACTATGGCTACACCTTC
CASSMTGAANYGYTF
>-|TRBJ1-1|TRBV29-1|TRBD1
TGCAGCGCTCTCGACCCCCGACAGGGCTACACTGAAGCTTTCTTT
CSALDPRQGYTEAFF
>once|TRBJ2-3|TRBV5-1|TRBD1
TGCGCCAGCAGCTTGGACCCTCAGGGGGCACCCACAGATACGCAGTATTTT
CASSLDPQGAPTDTQYF
>-|TRBJ1-2|TRBV3-1/TRBV3-2|TRBD1
TGTGCCAGCAGCCAAGAACCGGGACAGGGAAACTATGGCTACACCTTC
CASSQEPGQGNYGYTF
>-|TRBJ1-2|TRBV5-4|TRBD1
TGTGCCAGCAGCTTGGGGCAGGGGGCCAACTATGGCTACACCTTC
CASSLGQGANYGYTF
>-|TRBJ1-2|TRBV6-2/TRBV6-3|TRBD1
TGTGCCAGCAGTTACGCCGCGGACAGGGGTAACTATGGCTACACCTTC
CASSYAADRGNYGYTF
>once|TRBJ1-5|TRBV27|TRBD1
TGTGCCGCCGGGACAGGCCGGGATCAGCCCCAGCATTTT
CAAGTGRDQPQHF
>-|TRBJ1-2|TRBV7-2|TRBD1
TGTGCCAGCAGCCCGGACAGGGTTCATGGCTACACCTTC
CASSPDRVHGYTF
>-|TRBJ1-1|TRBV6-6|-
TGTGCCAGCAGTTACGCGGGTTTGAACACTGAAGCTTTCTTT
CASSYAGLNTEAFF
>-|TRBJ1-4|TRBV6-6|-
TGTGCCAGCGCTAGAGATTTTGAAAAACTGTTTTTT
CASARDFEKLFF
>once|TRBJ1-4|TRBV2|TRBD1
TGTGCCAGCAGCCCTAGGGACAGGGGAAATGAAAAACTGTTTTTT
CASSPRDRGNEKLFF
>-|TRBJ2-5|TRBV7-7|TRBD1
TGTGCCAGCAGCCCAGGGGCCGGGACAGGGGGGCAAGAGACCCAGTACTTC
CASSPGAGTGGQETQYF
>-|TRBJ2-1|TRBV14|-
TGTGCCAGCAGCCAAGATCTGCTCGCGGGGGCCCACTACAATGAGCAGTTCTTC
CASSQDLLAGAHYNEQFF
>-|TRBJ2-5|TRBV4-2|TRBD1
TGTGCCAGCAGACAGGGGATGGGAAGGGGTCAAGAGACCCAGTACTTC
CASRQGMGRGQETQYF
>-|TRBJ1-3|TRBV18|-
TGTGCCAGCTCACCACTAGGGCGGGTACAAAACACCATATATTTT
CASSPLGRVQNTIYF
>-|TRBJ1-1|TRBV6-1|TRBD1
TGTGCCAGCAGTGAAAGGAGGACAGGGTCGTACACTGAAGCTTTCTTT
CASSERRTGSYTEAFF
>-|TRBJ2-5|TRBV10-1|-
TGCGCCAGCAGTGAGTTTACAGGGATTGGGCAAGAGACCCAGTACTTC
CASSEFTGIGQETQYF
>-|TRBJ1-6|TRBV5-6|-
TGTGCCAGCAGCTTGAGCAGGGTGAATTCACCCCTCCACTTT
CASSLSRVNSPLHF
>-|TRBJ2-7|TRBV3-1/TRBV3-2|-
TGTGCCAGTAGCCTAGGGAGCTCCTACGAGCAGTACTTC
CASSLGSSYEQYF
>-|TRBJ2-1|TRBV29-1|-
TGCAGCGTTGGGTGGGGGCCGGGTAATGAGCAGTTCTTC
CSVGWGPGNEQFF
>-|TRBJ1-2|TRBV6-2/TRBV6-3|-
TGTGCCAGCAGCCGAGACAGGAACTATGGCTACACCTTC
CASSRDRNYGYTF
>-|TRBJ1-2|TRBV18|-
TGTGCCAGCTCAACAGGACAGCCAACTGGCTACACCTTC
CASSTGQPTGYTF
>-|TRBJ1-4|TRBV4-3|TRBD1
TGCGCCAGCAGCCAAGGGGACAGGGGGGAGAATGAAAAACTGTTTTTT
CASSQGDRGENEKLFF
>-|TRBJ2-7|TRBV30|TRBD1
TGTGCCTGGAGTCGACAGGGGGGTTACGAGCAGTACTTC
CAWSRQGGYEQYF
>-|TRBJ2-3|TRBV6-5|TRBD1
TGTGCCAGCAGTATGCAGGGGGCTCGCACAGATACGCAGTATTTT
CASSMQGARTDTQYF
>-|TRBJ2-7|TRBV9|TRBD1
TGTGCCAGCAGCCCCTTCGGGACAGTTTCCTACGAGCAGTACTTC
CASSPFGTVSYEQYF
>-|TRBJ1-2|TRBV6-6|-
TGTGCCAGCAGTTACCGCGGGTTATCTGGCTACACCTTC
CASSYRGLSGYTF
>-|TRBJ2-7|TRBV6-6|-
TGTGCCAGCAGTTACTCGTCTGCAGGAGGCTCCTACGAGCAGTACTTC
CASSYSSAGGSYEQYF
>-|TRBJ1-2|TRBV2|-
TGTGCCAGCATCGACAGGTCCCCGGGGGGGGCCTTC
CASIDRSPGGAF
>-|TRBJ1-1|TRBV7-2|TRBD1
TGTGCCAGCAGCTTAAATAGACAGGGGGCTGGTGCTGAAGCTTTCTTT
CASSLNRQGAGAEAFF
>-|TRBJ1-4|TRBV18|-
TGTGCCAGCTCACCACGGGAGTCTCCACTTAATGAAAAACTGTTTTTT
CASSPRESPLNEKLFF
>-|TRBJ1-5|TRBV19|-
TGTGCCAGTAGTCCGTCCTTCAGAATCAGCAATCAGCCCCAGCATTTT
CASSPSFRISNQPQHF
>-|TRBJ1-1|TRBV7-8|TRBD1
TGTGCCAGCAGCCTCTGGACAGGGGAGGACACTGAAGCTTTCTTT
CASSLWTGEDTEAFF
>-|TRBJ2-5|TRBV5-4|-
TGTGCCAGCACCGTCTGGGGCGTACTACAAGAGACCCAGTACTTC
CASTVWGVLQETQYF
>-|TRBJ1-2|TRBV11-1|-
TGTGCCAGCAGCTTAACCGGAGTCTATGGCTACACCTTC
CASSLTGVYGYTF
>-|TRBJ2-5|TRBV7-3|-
TGTGCCAGCAGCTTAATACCAGGTGCCGAGACCCAGTACTTC
CASSLIPGAETQYF
>-|TRBJ2-5|TRBV6-1|TRBD2
TGTGCCAGCAGTGAAAGTTCCGGGACTAGCTTCGACGAGACCCAGTACTTC
CASSESSGTSFDETQYF
>-|TRBJ2-3|TRBV3-1/TRBV3-2|TRBD2
TGTGCCAGCAGCAGACTAGCGGGGGACACAGATACGCAGTATTTT
CASSRLAGDTDTQYF
>-|TRBJ2-1|TRBV9|TRBD2
TGTGCCAGCAGCGTAAAGGCGGGGGTCTCCTACAATGAGCAGTTCTTC
CASSVKAGVSYNEQFF
>few|TRBJ1-1|TRBV2|TRBD1
TGTGCCAGCAGTGGGGACAGGGGCTATACTGAAGCTTTCTTT
CASSGDRGYTEAFF
>-|TRBJ2-7|TRBV2|-
TGTGCCAGCAGTGGCCACGTCGGGGGCGAGCAGTACTTC
CASSGHVGGEQYF